Listed below are T cell receptor beta chains from one sample, sequenced in a study of T cell repertoires in cytomegalovirus infection. TCRdb re-derived calls from the reads in MiXCR, one entry per CDR3 protein. This sample has approximately 700,000 distinct CDR3 sequences, with about a third found just once. The specimen sequenced was PBMCs. These TCRs come from a human donor in good health (CMV status not recorded). Some clones in this sample may be carry-over from other donors' samples. The conserved cysteine and the conserved F or W are not part of the CDR3 here. Some rows have no size entry. The others give once, few or many, or a class for an expanded clone.

ASSSGRRSYEQY | - | TRBJ2-7 | TRBV6-6
ASSEDSSYNSPLH | - | TRBJ1-6 | TRBV2
ASSQDVARGRNYGYT | - | TRBJ1-2 | TRBV14
ASSFGIRETQY | - | TRBJ2-5 | TRBV28
SAIRGLATLQQF | - | TRBJ2-1 | TRBV20-1
ASRERSGNTIY | many | TRBJ1-3 | TRBV7-8
ASRETVHNTGELF | few | TRBJ2-2 | TRBV2
ASSRLGEGAPVNGYT | - | TRBJ1-2 | TRBV4-1
ASSPDSGTENTDTQY | - | TRBJ2-3 | TRBV11-1
ASSPYGQGSLFR | - | TRBJ1-4 | TRBV5-1
ASSLGTSEAF | many | TRBJ1-1 | TRBV27
SASRGQGANEQF | few | TRBJ2-1 | TRBV20-1
ASSQRLTLPNEKLF | few | TRBJ1-4 | TRBV4-1
ASSLGGAGTNTEAF | many | TRBJ1-1 | TRBV7-2
ASSFRNEKLF | few | TRBJ1-4 | TRBV11-2
ASRDQGVSEQF | - | TRBJ2-1 | TRBV6-5
ASSLRAFSGKTIY | once | TRBJ1-3 | TRBV28